Presented here are 9 T cell receptor beta chains from one specimen sequenced in a study of blood T cell repertoires in COVID-19. This table comes from immunoSEQ multiplex PCR, and its TCRdb copy is limited to in-frame clones, with some not included. In the table there are a few hundred thousand clones, 80% to 90% of which are singletons. Sequenced sample: peripheral blood. Receptors originate from a man in his sixties with acute or convalescent COVID-19.

This clone was seen only once. The chain carries TRBV7-9 and TRBJ2-2; D call uncertain. This CDR3 has 14 amino acids. CDR1 is SEHNR, CDR2 FQNEAQ, per germline (reference sequence). Trimming took 2 bases from V and 3 from J, leaving 7 bases between them. The CDR3 DNA is TGTGCCAGCAGCTTACGGGTTGACACCGGGGAGCTGTTTTTT. As protein: CASSLRVDTGELFF.

The J gene is TRBJ2-7, the V gene TRBV7-3; 12 positions match TRBD1. V trimming: 4 bases; J trimming: 6 bases; junction bases outside the gene matches: 1. The CDR3 consists of 13 residues. CDR1 is SGHTA, CDR2 FQGTGA, per germline. The CDR3 bases are TGTGCCAGCAGCTGGGACAGGGGGCTCGAGCAGTACTTC. Its translation is CASSWDRGLEQYF.

The chain combines TRBV20-1 with TRBJ2-3, with D tentatively TRBD1 (5 bases). Germline loops: CDR1 DFQATT, CDR2 SNEGSKA (reference sequence). The CDR3 has 11 amino acids. Trimming pared 8 bases from V and 4 bases from J, leaving 10 bases between. The CDR3 DNA reads TGCAGTTTGGAAGGGGCAGATACGCAGTATTTT. Its translation is CSLEGADTQYF.

The chain uses TRBV28 and TRBJ1-5; perhaps TRBD1 as D (5 bases). CDR3 length: 14 residues. Germline V CDR1 and CDR2: MDHEN, SYDVKM. The V end lost 7 bases, the J end lost 4 bases, and 14 bases lay between the germline ends. CDR3 bases: TGTGCCAGCACGATTCTCGGGGGTAATCAGCCCCAGCATTTT. Amino acid sequence: CASTILGGNQPQHF.

The rearrangement joins TRBV11-3 to TRBJ2-2; TRBD2 might be the D (5 bases). This CDR3 has 17 amino acids. From germline, CDR1 is SGHNT and CDR2 YENEEA. V lost 3 bases, J lost 3 bases, and 17 bases lay in between. The chain's CDR3 is CASSFSIGKSYTGELFF. The CDR3 DNA is TGTGCCAGCAGCTTTTCAATCGGGAAATCATACACCGGGGAGCTGTTTTTT.

The chain has TRBV11-1 and TRBJ2-2; 9 nucleotides line up with TRBD1. The CDR3 sequence is 15 residues long. V gave up 6 bases and J gave up 5 bases; unmatched junction bases: 7. Germline-derived CDR1 and CDR2 are SGHAT and FQDESV (reference sequence). The CDR3 reads CASSSGTGWTGELFF. The CDR3 region has the DNA TGTGCCAGCAGTTCCGGGACAGGGTGGACCGGGGAGCTGTTTTTT.

The chain links TRBV6-2 or TRBV6-3 to TRBJ2-7; D gene ambiguous. This CDR3 spans 15 amino acids. V lost 5 bases, J lost 3 bases, and 17 bases lay in between. CDR1 and CDR2 from the germline V gene are MNHEY and SVGEGT. CDR3 sequence reads: CASSPLPGSYYEQYF. The CDR3 DNA follows: TGTGCCAGCAGTCCCCTTCCCGGGTCGTACTACGAGCAGTACTTC.

The V gene is TRBV27, the J gene TRBJ2-7, with D possibly matching TRBD1 (6 bases). Germline assignment: CDR1 MNHEY and CDR2 SMNVEV (reference sequence). CDR3 length: 15 residues. V lost 5 bases and J lost 0, with 14 bases in between. CDR3: CASSAQRGNSYEQYF. The CDR3 DNA reads TGTGCCAGCAGTGCCCAAAGGGGGAACTCCTACGAGCAGTACTTC.

The chain couples TRBV5-6 to TRBJ2-1; 7 bases line up with TRBD2. V was pared by 4 bases and J by 5 bases, with 15 bases of the junction left unmatched. This CDR3 is built from 17 residues. Germline CDR1 reads SGHDT; CDR2 reads YYEEEE. The CDR3 loop reads CASSPGGRGFPHNEQFF. The CDR3 coding sequence is TGTGCCAGCAGCCCGGGGGGTAGGGGATTCCCTCACAATGAGCAGTTCTTC.